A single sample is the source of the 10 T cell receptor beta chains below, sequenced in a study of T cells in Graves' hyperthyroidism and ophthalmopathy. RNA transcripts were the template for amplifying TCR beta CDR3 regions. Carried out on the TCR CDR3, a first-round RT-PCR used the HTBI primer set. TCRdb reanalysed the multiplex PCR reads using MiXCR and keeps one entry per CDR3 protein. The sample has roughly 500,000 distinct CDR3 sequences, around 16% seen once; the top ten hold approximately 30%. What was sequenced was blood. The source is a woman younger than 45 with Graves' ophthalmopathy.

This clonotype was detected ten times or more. CDR3 nucleotide sequence: TGTGCCAGCATTGCTGACTTGGGCGCGTGGGGCTACACCTTC. Encoded protein: CASIADLGAWGYTF. The chain uses TRBV6-2 or TRBV6-3 and TRBJ1-2; no reliable D call. CDR1 MNHEY and CDR2 SVGEGT come from the germline V gene. Trimming left V 7 bases short and J 8 bases short, with 20 bases between. The CDR3 loop spans 14 amino acids.

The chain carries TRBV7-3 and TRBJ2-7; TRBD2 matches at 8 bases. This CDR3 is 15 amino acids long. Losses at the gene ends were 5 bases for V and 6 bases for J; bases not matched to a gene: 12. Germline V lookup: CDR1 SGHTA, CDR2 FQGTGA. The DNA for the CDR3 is TGTGCCAGCAGCGCCGAGCGGGAGAACCTTGCCGAGCAGTACTTC. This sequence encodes CASSAERENLAEQYF.

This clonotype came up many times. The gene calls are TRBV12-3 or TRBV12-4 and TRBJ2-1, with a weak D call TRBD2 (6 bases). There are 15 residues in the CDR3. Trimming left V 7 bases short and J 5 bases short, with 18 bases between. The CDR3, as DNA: TGTGCCAGCAACCTAGGGCTAGCGACCCACAATGAGCAGTTCTTC. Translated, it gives CASNLGLATHNEQFF.

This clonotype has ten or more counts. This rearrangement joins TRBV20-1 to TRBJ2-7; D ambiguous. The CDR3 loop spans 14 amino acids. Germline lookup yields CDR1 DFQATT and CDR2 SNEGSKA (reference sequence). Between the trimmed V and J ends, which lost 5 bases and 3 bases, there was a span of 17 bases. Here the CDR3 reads CSAGSNRYRYEQYF. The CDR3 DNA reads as TGCAGTGCTGGGTCCAACAGATATCGCTACGAGCAGTACTTC.

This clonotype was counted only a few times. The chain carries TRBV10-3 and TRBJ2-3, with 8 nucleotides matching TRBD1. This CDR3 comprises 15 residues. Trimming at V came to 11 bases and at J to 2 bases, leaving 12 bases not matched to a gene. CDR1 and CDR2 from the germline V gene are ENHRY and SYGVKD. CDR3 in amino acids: CAASNGQGYTDTQYF. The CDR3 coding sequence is TGTGCCGCCTCTAACGGACAGGGCTACACAGATACGCAGTATTTT.

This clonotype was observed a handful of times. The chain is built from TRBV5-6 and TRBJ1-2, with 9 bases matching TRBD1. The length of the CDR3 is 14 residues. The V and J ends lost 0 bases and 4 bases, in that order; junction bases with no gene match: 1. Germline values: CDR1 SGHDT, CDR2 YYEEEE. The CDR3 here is CASSLVTGGYGYTF. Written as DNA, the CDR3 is TGTGCCAGCAGCTTGGTGACAGGGGGCTATGGCTACACCTTC.

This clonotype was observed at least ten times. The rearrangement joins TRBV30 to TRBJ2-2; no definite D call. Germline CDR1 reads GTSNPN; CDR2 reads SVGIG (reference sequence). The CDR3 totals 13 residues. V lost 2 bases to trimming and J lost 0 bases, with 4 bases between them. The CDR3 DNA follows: TGTGCCTGGAGTATAACGAACACCGGGGAGCTGTTTTTT. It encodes CAWSITNTGELFF.

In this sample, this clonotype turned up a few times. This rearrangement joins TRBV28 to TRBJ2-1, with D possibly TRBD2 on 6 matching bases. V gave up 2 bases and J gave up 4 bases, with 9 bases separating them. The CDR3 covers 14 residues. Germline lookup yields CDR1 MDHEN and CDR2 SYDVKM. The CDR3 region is CASSLLTSYNEQFF. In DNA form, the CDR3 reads TGTGCCAGCAGTTTACTGACTAGTTACAATGAGCAGTTCTTC.

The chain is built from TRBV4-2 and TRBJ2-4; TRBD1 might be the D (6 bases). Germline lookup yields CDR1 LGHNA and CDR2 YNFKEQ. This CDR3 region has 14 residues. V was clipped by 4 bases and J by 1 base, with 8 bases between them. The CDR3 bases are TGTGCCAGCAGCCCTCAGGGGGCCAAAAACATTCAGTACTTC. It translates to CASSPQGAKNIQYF.

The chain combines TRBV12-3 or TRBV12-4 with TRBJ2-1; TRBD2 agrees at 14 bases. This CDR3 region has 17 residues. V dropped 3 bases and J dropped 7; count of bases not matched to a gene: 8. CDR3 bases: TGTGCCAGCAGTTTCCCCACGGGACTAGCGGGAGTTAATGAGCAGTTCTTC. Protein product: CASSFPTGLAGVNEQFF.